These 20 T cell receptor beta chains share one sample of origin, sequenced in a study of blood T cell repertoires in COVID-19. Clones were read by immunoSEQ multiplex PCR, and TCRdb kept only the in-frame ones, dropping some. The table lists about 150,000 clones, over 80% of them singletons. Sequencing was performed on peripheral blood. The receptors here all came from a man aged 55 to 69 with active or convalescent COVID-19.

The CDR3 nucleotides are TGCAGCTCAGGTGGAAATTCACCCCTCCACTTT. This codes for CSSGGNSPLHF. The chain uses TRBV20-1 and TRBJ1-6; D ambiguous. This CDR3 has 11 amino acids. Germline V CDR1 and CDR2: DFQATT, SNEGSKA (reference sequence).

The chain uses TRBV9 and TRBJ2-1; D remains ambiguous. The CDR3 runs 13 residues. The V gene lost 2 bases and the J gene lost 13 bases, with 16 bases spanning the gap. Germline CDR1 SGDLS, CDR2 YYNGEE. CDR3 sequence (DNA): TGTGCCAGCAGCGTCACACCAAGCGAATATCAGTTCTTC. Translating it yields CASSVTPSEYQFF.

This sequence joins TRBV2 and TRBJ2-1; maybe TRBD1 (8 bases). Germline CDR1 and CDR2: SNHLY and FYNNEI. Trimming shortened V by 6 bases and J by 14 bases, and 17 bases separated the two germline ends. The CDR3 has 12 amino acids. CDR3 protein: CASRQGGESEFF. The CDR3 coding sequence is TGTGCCAGCAGACAGGGGGGGGAGTCCGAGTTCTTC.

This clone was counted between two and nine times. The chain carries TRBV27 and TRBJ1-4; 8 bases match TRBD1. CDR1 and CDR2 from the germline V gene are MNHEY and SMNVEV (reference sequence). This CDR3 region has 16 residues. Trimming cost V 5 bases and J 8 bases; bases outside gene matches: 13. DNA of the CDR3: TGTGCCAGCAGTCCGAAGAGGACAGGGAGGCAGGAAAAACTGTTTTTT. Translation: CASSPKRTGRQEKLFF.

This clone has only a few counts. The chain uses TRBV6-1 and TRBJ2-7, with D hard to call. The CDR3 has 16 amino acids. Trimming took 2 bases from V and 0 from J, leaving 14 bases between them. The germline gives CDR1 MNHNS, CDR2 SASEGT. The CDR3, as DNA: TGTGCCAGCAGTGAACCAACGGTTGTGTCCTCCTACGAGCAGTACTTC. Its protein product is CASSEPTVVSSYEQYF.

The V gene is TRBV28, the J gene TRBJ2-7; maybe TRBD2 (7 bases). Germline V lookup: CDR1 MDHEN, CDR2 SYDVKM. The CDR3 spans 16 residues. V lost 6 bases, J lost 0 bases, and 18 bases lay in between. This CDR3 is CASRGAWRESSYEQYF. The DNA for the CDR3 is TGTGCCAGCAGGGGGGCATGGCGGGAGAGCTCCTACGAGCAGTACTTC.

The gene calls are TRBV7-9 and TRBJ2-3; TRBD2 matches 9 bases. Germline V CDR1 and CDR2: SEHNR, FQNEAQ (reference sequence). Trimming took 4 bases from V and 1 from J; bases not matched to a gene: 6. This CDR3 contains 16 residues. The CDR3 coding sequence is TGTGCCAGCAGCTCAACAACTAGCGGGCGCACAGATACGCAGTATTTT. It specifies CASSSTTSGRTDTQYF.

The V call is TRBV28, the J call TRBJ2-5; D unresolved. V dropped 2 bases and J dropped 7 bases, with 20 bases sitting between them. Germline V gene data show CDR1 as MDHEN and CDR2 as SYDVKM. The CDR3 spans 16 residues. In DNA, the CDR3 is TGTGCCAGCAGTTTACGCCCCTCCATACTCACTGGGACCCAGTACTTC. Its translation: CASSLRPSILTGTQYF.

Here the CDR3 DNA reads TGCAGCGTTCCTCCCTCGGGGATCCAAGAGACCCAGTACTTC. Its translation: CSVPPSGIQETQYF. The rearrangement uses TRBV29-1 and TRBJ2-5; a weak D match, TRBD2 (5 bases). V lost 5 bases and J lost 1, with 14 bases in between. CDR3 size: 14 residues. Germline values: CDR1 SQVTM, CDR2 ANQGSEA. Variable domain in full (rest from reference TRBV29-1 and TRBJ2-5): SAVISQKPSRDICQRGTSLTIQCQVDSQVTMMFWYRQQPGQSLTLIATANQGSEATYESGFVIDKFPISRPNLTFSTLTVSNMSPEDSSIYLCSVPPSGIQETQYFGPGTRLLVL.

The genes are TRBV6-5 and TRBJ2-5, with 7 bases identical to TRBD1. V dropped 6 bases and J dropped 2; count of bases not matched to a gene: 6. CDR1 and CDR2 from the germline V gene are MNHEY and SVGAGI. This CDR3 comprises 14 residues. CDR3 nucleotide sequence: TGTGCCAGCAGGGGACAGACGCCTCAAGAGACCCAGTACTTC. Translating it yields CASRGQTPQETQYF.

The chain couples TRBV14 to TRBJ2-1, with a tentative D call TRBD2 (5 bases). The CDR3 length is 15 residues. V gave up 4 bases and J gave up 0 bases, with 10 bases separating them. The germline gives CDR1 SGHDN, CDR2 FVKESK. The CDR3 loop reads CASSPDSSSYNEQFF. In DNA form, the CDR3 reads TGTGCCAGCAGCCCGGACTCCAGCTCCTACAATGAGCAGTTCTTC. Based on the CDR3 plus reference TRBV14 and TRBJ2-1, the full variable domain is EAGVTQFPSHSVIEKGQTVTLRCDPISGHDNLYWYRRVMGKEIKFLLHFVKESKQDESGMPNNRFLAERTGGTYSTLKVQPAELEDSGVYFCASSPDSSSYNEQFFGPGTRLTVL.

J is TRBJ2-1 and V is TRBV5-5; 11 bases align to TRBD2. The V segment lost 0 bases and the J segment 5 bases; nucleotides outside the gene matches: 1. The germline CDR1 and CDR2 sequences are SGHKS and YYEKEE (reference sequence). This CDR3 contains 15 residues. The CDR3 sequence is CASSLGLAGNNEQFF. DNA of the CDR3: TGTGCCAGCAGCTTGGGACTAGCGGGGAACAATGAGCAGTTCTTC.

V usage is TRBV7-9 and J usage is TRBJ1-4, with 7 nucleotides matching TRBD1. Losses at the gene ends were 1 base for V and 12 bases for J; bases not matched to a gene: 11. Germline V gene sequence: CDR1 SEHNR, CDR2 FQNEAQ (reference sequence). The length of the CDR3 is 15 residues. The CDR3 loop is CASSLEGQARQELFF. The CDR3 nucleotides read TGTGCCAGCAGCTTAGAAGGACAGGCGCGGCAGGAACTGTTTTTT.

The genes are TRBV11-2 and TRBJ1-2; TRBD1 is a possible D gene (6 bases). The CDR3 extends over 17 amino acids. The germline CDR1 and CDR2 sequences are SGHAT and FQNNGV. With 5 bases removed from V and 5 bases from J, the gap between germline ends came to 24 bases. The CDR3 is CASSPHGGGGLKYGYTF. CDR3 bases: TGTGCCAGCAGCCCCCACGGGGGGGGCGGCTTGAAGTATGGCTACACCTTC.

The rearrangement uses TRBV11-2 and TRBJ1-2, with TRBD1 matching 7 bases. Per germline, CDR1 SGHAT and CDR2 FQNNGV. The length of the CDR3 is 15 residues. V was clipped by 4 bases and J by 5 bases; unmatched bases: 10. In DNA form, the CDR3 reads TGTGCCAGCAGCTGGTCAGGGGGTTCCCAGTATGGCTACACCTTC. This sequence encodes CASSWSGGSQYGYTF.

In its sample, this clone was seen once. The chain employs TRBV29-1 and TRBJ2-5, with 7 bases aligning to TRBD1. Germline V CDR1 and CDR2: SQVTM, ANQGSEA. Trimming took 0 bases from V and 0 from J; bases not matched to a gene: 10. This CDR3 is 17 amino acids long. As DNA, the CDR3 is TGCAGCGTTGAAGACCCGAGACAGGGCGGGTACCAAGAGACCCAGTACTTC. Translating gives CSVEDPRQGGYQETQYF.

J is TRBJ2-3 and V is TRBV29-1; 15 nucleotides agree with TRBD2. With 6 bases clipped from V and 5 bases from J, the junction kept 6 bases outside the gene matches. The CDR3 contains 15 residues. Germline V gene data show CDR1 as SQVTM and CDR2 as ANQGSEA. The CDR3 DNA is TGCAGCGTCGAACGGACTAGCGGGAGGGAAGATACGCAGTATTTT. Translated, it gives CSVERTSGREDTQYF.

The rearrangement joins TRBV11-3 to TRBJ2-1, with TRBD1 matching over 7 bases. The CDR3 runs 13 residues. Germline loops: CDR1 SGHNT, CDR2 YENEEA. J was trimmed by 12 bases and V by 0 bases; bases with no gene match: 5. This CDR3 reads CASSLDVDRRQFF. The DNA of the CDR3 is TGTGCCAGCAGCTTAGATGTGGACAGGAGGCAGTTCTTC.

This rearrangement joins TRBV30 to TRBJ2-7, with 7 nucleotides matching TRBD2. Looked up from germline, CDR1 is GTSNPN and CDR2 is SVGIG (reference sequence). The CDR3 is made up of 15 amino acids. V was pared by 0 bases and J by 4 bases, with 9 bases of the junction left unmatched. CDR3 sequence (DNA): TGTGCCTGGAGTGTATGGGCGGGAGTTATGTACGAGCAGTACTTC. It specifies CAWSVWAGVMYEQYF.

This chain links TRBV7-9 with TRBJ2-3, with 8 bases lining up with TRBD2. Per germline, CDR1 SEHNR and CDR2 FQNEAQ (reference sequence). The V gene end was trimmed by 3 bases and the J gene end by 9 bases; junction bases not matched to a gene: 2. The CDR3 is 12 amino acids. DNA of the CDR3: TGTGCCAGCAGCTTTGAGCGGGAGACGCAGTATTTT. It specifies CASSFERETQYF.